Listed here are 19 T cell receptor beta chains from one sample, sequenced in a study of T cells in Graves' hyperthyroidism and ophthalmopathy. There were TCR beta CDR3 regions amplified from RNA transcripts. Using the HTBI primer set, a first-round RT-PCR was run on the TCR CDR3. From the multiplex PCR reads, TCRdb called clonotypes with MiXCR, one entry per CDR3 protein. The data contain around 190,000 distinct CDR3 sequences, roughly a sixth of them singletons. Sequenced material: blood. These TCRs come from a woman between 45 and 65 years old with Graves' hyperthyroidism.

This clonotype appeared a few times. The rearrangement joins TRBV6-2 or TRBV6-3 to TRBJ1-4; the match to TRBD1 covers 9 bases. The CDR3 spans 15 residues. CDR1 is MNHEY, CDR2 SVGEGT, per germline. V shed 2 bases, J shed 7 bases, and the junction held 5 bases outside the gene matches. In nucleotides, the CDR3 is TGTGCCAGCAGTTACCACCGGGACAGGGTTGAAAAACTGTTTTTT. Its protein product is CASSYHRDRVEKLFF.

V and J are TRBV20-1 and TRBJ1-1; D gene ambiguous. The V and J ends lost 6 bases and 6 bases respectively, with 8 bases between them. The CDR3 consists of 10 residues. Germline lookup yields CDR1 DFQATT and CDR2 SNEGSKA (reference sequence). Here the CDR3 DNA reads TGCAGTGCAGCAATAGCTGAAGCTTTCTTT. This encodes CSAAIAEAFF.

This clonotype occurred once. The chain links TRBV6-1 to TRBJ1-3, with 10 bases lining up with TRBD1. Germline CDR1 and CDR2: MNHNS and SASEGT. CDR3 length: 15 residues. V lost 4 bases to trimming and J lost 4 bases; unmatched junction nucleotides: 4. CDR3 region: CASSGQGASGNTIYF. CDR3 bases: TGTGCCAGCAGTGGACAGGGGGCGTCAGGAAACACCATATATTTT.

V and J are TRBV20-1 and TRBJ2-1; D is possibly TRBD2 (6 bases). In germline, CDR1 is DFQATT, CDR2 SNEGSKA (reference sequence). V was shortened by 6 bases and J by 0 bases, with 24 bases between the two germline ends. There are 18 residues in the CDR3. The CDR3 here is CSATPGGNRPSSYNEQFF. The CDR3 DNA reads as TGCAGTGCAACACCCGGCGGGAACAGGCCAAGCTCCTACAATGAGCAGTTCTTC.

Many counts were recorded for this clonotype. The chain employs TRBV29-1 and TRBJ2-3, with D perhaps assigned TRBD1 or TRBD2 (5 bases each). CDR1 and CDR2 (germline): SQVTM, ANQGSEA. Trimming cost V 3 bases and J 3 bases, with 13 bases left between them. CDR3 length: 14 amino acids. The CDR3 sequence is CSVEWLAGTDTQYF. CDR3 nucleotides: TGCAGCGTTGAGTGGCTAGCAGGGACAGATACGCAGTATTTT.

This clonotype was seen many times. The rearrangement uses TRBV9 and TRBJ2-1; 14 nucleotides line up with TRBD2. Germline CDR1 reads SGDLS; CDR2 reads YYNGEE. V trimming: 3 bases; J trimming: 3 bases; junction bases outside the gene matches: 11. There are 19 residues in the CDR3. CDR3 amino acids: CASSGGLAGAVPIYNEQFF. The CDR3 DNA reads TGTGCCAGCAGCGGGGGACTAGCGGGGGCCGTCCCAATCTACAATGAGCAGTTCTTC.

This clonotype showed up many times. V gene TRBV19 combines with J gene TRBJ1-2, with D hard to call. The germline V gene has CDR1 LNHDA and CDR2 SQIVND (reference sequence). V was shortened by 2 bases and J by 2 bases, with 3 bases between the two germline ends. The CDR3 spans 12 residues. In nucleotides, the CDR3 is TGTGCCAGTAGTATACGGAACTATGGCTACACCTTC. This encodes CASSIRNYGYTF. Combining the CDR3 with reference TRBV19 and TRBJ1-2 gives the whole variable domain DGGITQSPKYLFRKEGQNVTLSCEQNLNHDAMYWYRQDPGQGLRLIYYSQIVNDFQKGDIAEGYSVSREKKESFPLTVTSAQKNPTAFYLCASSIRNYGYTFGSGTRLTVV.

In this sample, this clonotype turned up many times. The chain couples TRBV12-3 or TRBV12-4 to TRBJ1-3, with a possible D match to TRBD1 (5 bases). The CDR3 length is 15 residues. V lost 5 bases, J lost 4 bases, and 15 bases lay in between. In DNA, the CDR3 is TGTGCCAGCAGTCCACAGGTCCTTTCAGGAAACACCATATATTTT. Protein sequence: CASSPQVLSGNTIYF.

This clonotype has ten or more counts. The rearrangement uses TRBV11-2 and TRBJ1-2; D is ambiguous. Germline CDR1 is SGHAT and CDR2 is FQNNGV. This CDR3 has 14 residues. Trimming took off 1 base at V and 2 bases at J, with 8 bases between the two ends. The CDR3 nucleotides are TGTGCCAGCAGCTTAGCACGAGGGAACTATGGCTACACCTTC. This translates into CASSLARGNYGYTF. Together with reference TRBV11-2 and TRBJ1-2, the CDR3 gives the full variable domain: EAGVAQSPRYKIIEKRQSVAFWCNPISGHATLYWYQQILGQGPKLLIQFQNNGVVDDSQLPKDRFSAERLKGVDSTLKIQPAKLEDSAVYLCASSLARGNYGYTFGSGTRLTVV.

As concerns this clonotype: This clone may be a read error of a much larger clone one base away. This chain connects TRBV6-1 to TRBJ1-1; D is uncertain. The CDR3 has 13 residues. Per the germline V gene, CDR1 is MNHNS and CDR2 is SASEGT. The CDR3, as DNA: TGTGCCGGCAGTGACACCATGAACACTGAAGCTTTCTTT. Its protein is CAGSDTMNTEAFF.

At least ten counts were recorded for this clonotype. This chain joins TRBV12-3 or TRBV12-4 and TRBJ1-6; D remains unclear. V was shortened by 2 bases and J by 2 bases, with 10 bases between the two germline ends. CDR3 length: 16 amino acids. The CDR3 nucleotides read TGTGCCAGCAGTTTACTGGGGTTGGCCTATAATTCACCCCTCCACTTT. Protein product: CASSLLGLAYNSPLHF.

This clonotype was observed many times. V and J are TRBV28 and TRBJ2-2; D perhaps matches TRBD2 (6 bases). The V end lost 6 bases, the J end lost 5 bases, and 13 bases lay between the germline ends. Germline V gene data show CDR1 as MDHEN and CDR2 as SYDVKM. CDR3 size: 14 residues. DNA of the CDR3: TGTGCCAGCAGGATGACCGCGGGAACCGGGGAGCTGTTTTTT. Translated, it gives CASRMTAGTGELFF.

This clonotype has just a few counts. In this CDR3 the conserved last residue, phenylalanine or tryptophan, is missing, so a read error is likely. The V and J genes are TRBV24-1 and TRBJ1-1; no reliable D call. Trimming took off 4 bases at V and 1 base at J, with 6 bases between the two ends. The CDR3 length is 13 residues. CDR1 is KGHDR and CDR2 is SFDVKD in the germline V gene. The CDR3 loop reads CATSEGKNTEAFL. CDR3 nucleotide sequence: TGTGCCACCAGTGAAGGGAAGAACACTGAAGCTTTCCTT.

Many counts were recorded for this clonotype. V is TRBV2 and J is TRBJ1-1, with a weak D call TRBD1 (6 bases). Trimming took off 2 bases at V and 5 bases at J, with 12 bases between the two ends. CDR1 SNHLY and CDR2 FYNNEI come from the germline V gene. This CDR3 comprises 14 residues. For the CDR3, the DNA is TGTGCCAGCAGTGAAACGGGGGGCTGGACTGAAGCTTTCTTT. Protein sequence: CASSETGGWTEAFF.

There are many counts of this clonotype. The V and J genes are TRBV20-1 and TRBJ2-3, with TRBD2 as a possible D gene (5 bases). CDR3 length: 13 residues. The V gene lost 1 base and the J gene lost 5 bases, with 10 bases spanning the gap. Germline V gene data show CDR1 as DFQATT and CDR2 as SNEGSKA (reference sequence). The CDR3, as DNA: TGCAGTGCTAGAGCTCCCGGAGGAGATACGCAGTATTTT. It specifies CSARAPGGDTQYF.

This clonotype was found many times. The chain employs TRBV29-1 and TRBJ1-1; D gene ambiguous. The CDR3 consists of 12 residues. V lost 6 bases to trimming and J lost 3 bases, with 11 bases between them. CDR1 and CDR2 (germline): SQVTM, ANQGSEA. In DNA, the CDR3 is TGCAGCGTGAAGGACGGAGACACTGAAGCTTTCTTT. It yields the protein CSVKDGDTEAFF.

The rearrangement uses TRBV29-1 and TRBJ2-3, with D perhaps TRBD2 (5 bases). V was clipped by 7 bases and J by 4 bases, with 15 bases between them. This CDR3 region has 13 residues. Per germline, CDR1 SQVTM and CDR2 ANQGSEA. CDR3 sequence (DNA): TGCAGCGCGACGCCGGGGTTCCCAGATACGCAGTATTTT. Translated, it gives CSATPGFPDTQYF.

The table lists this clonotype with many counts. The CDR3 protein is CASSQKGNQPQHF. The CDR3 bases are TGTGCCAGCAGCCAGAAGGGCAATCAGCCCCAGCATTTT. The chain joins TRBV7-2 to TRBJ1-5; D not certain. V was clipped by 5 bases and J by 2 bases, with 7 bases between them. This CDR3 contains 13 residues. Germline CDR1 reads SGHTA; CDR2 reads FQGNSA. The complete variable domain, with remaining parts taken from reference TRBV7-2 and TRBJ1-5, reads GAGVSQSPSNKVTEKGKDVELRCDPISGHTALYWYRQSLGQGLEFLIYFQGNSAPDKSGLPSDRFSAERTGGSVSTLTIQRTQQEDSAVYLCASSQKGNQPQHFGDGTRLSIL.

This clonotype was seen ten or more times. The chain couples TRBV27 to TRBJ2-5; 9 bases match TRBD1. Unmatched junction bases numbered 8, after V lost 5 bases and J lost 4 bases. The CDR3 has 15 amino acids. Germline CDR1 is MNHEY and CDR2 is SMNVEV (reference sequence). The CDR3 sequence: CASSTYRGRRETQYF. CDR3 sequence (DNA): TGTGCCAGCAGTACCTACAGGGGGCGGCGAGAGACCCAGTACTTC.